This T cell receptor beta chain was identified during a study of control samples from healthy donors and cancer patients. Sequencing used immunoSEQ multiplex PCR; TCRdb keeps in-frame clones, though not all of them. The sample has under 200,000 clones, approximately 94% seen once. V lost 5 bases and J lost 4; bases outside the gene matches: 15. Germline-derived CDR1 and CDR2 are SEHNR and FQNEAQ (reference sequence). CDR3 length equals 17 residues. This chain links TRBV7-9 with TRBJ1-1; 8 bases align to TRBD1. The sequencing input was blood. This TCR was recovered from a woman between 40 and 50 years old in good health. Written as DNA, the CDR3 is TGTGCCAGCAGCCGGGGACAGGTAAATCTCGGGGGCACTGAAGCTTTCTTT. It codes for CASSRGQVNLGGTEAFF.